This TCR beta chain was obtained from a study of somatic mutations in T cells in chronic GVHD (dated by TCRdb to 2020 to 2022). The junction shows trimming of 4 bases on V and 10 bases on J, and the gene matches do not reach 11 bases of it. The CDR3 covers 15 residues, taking in both the cysteine and the phenylalanine. The DNA shown is the 45-base CDR3, in frame from base 1. CDR1 SGHAT and CDR2 FQNNGV are derived from the germline V gene. For sorting, staining was performed with anti-CD3, anti-CD4, anti-CD8 and a Vbeta20 antibody from the IOTest Beta Mark kit on a FACSAria III, and a purity above 97% was achieved. Peripheral blood was drawn into sodium heparin tubes, and mononuclear cells were separated by Ficoll-Paque PLUS density gradient centrifugation. Before TCRbeta deep sequencing, the CD4+ Vbeta20+, CD4+ Vbeta20-, and CD8+ T cell fractions were FACS-sorted. This clone was counted once. The target of this receptor is not known. One base away there is no much larger clone; base qualities are not given.

Isolated genomic DNA was used for TCRbeta deep sequencing. TCRbeta CDR3 sequencing and initial data processing were performed as a commercial service with the immunoSEQ assay. Concerning the study's data processing: Reads were demultiplexed, adapter and primer sequences removed, similar clones merged by frequency-ratio clustering, and V, D, J genes annotated with IMGT. This immuneACCESS table, as held by TCRdb, lists in-frame sequences with V and J called but not all clones. Of the missing ones, under half trace to an unresolved V gene in checked studies; the others have no known cause. V, J and clone size reflect that table, while D and trimming were determined from the DNA. The sample has 13,000 or so clones on record, around 80% of them singletons. The ten largest account for about 34% of the sample.

The sequence links TRBV11-2 to TRBJ2-1; TRBD2 agrees with 9 junctional bases. Sequenced sample: Vbeta20-negative CD4+ T cells from blood. Interpreted using the paper, the cell subset or site label stands for: CD4+ T cells sorted as TCR Vbeta20 negative by flow cytometry. The source is a male patient aged 45-60 years with chronic graft-versus-host disease. Some T cells may be donor cells from the graft after a transplant. The DNA is as follows: TGTGCCAGCAGCTCTCTGGCGGGGGGGCCGGGAGAGCAGTTCTTC. This gives the protein CASSSLAGGPGEQFF.